In this sample, the clone carrying this T cell receptor beta chain turned up once. This record belongs to a study of blood T cell repertoires in COVID-19. Study-level information: From T cells, B-cell-depleted T cells, or PBMCs came the material, which was cDNA or gDNA.

The CDR3 has 14 residues. V was clipped by 2 bases and J by 7 bases, with 9 bases between them. The germline gives CDR1 MDHEN, CDR2 SYDVKM. Original data processing: Estimation of nucleated cell counts was performed using reference gene primer amplification. Using immunoSEQ multiplex PCR, the repertoire was profiled, and TCRdb retains in-frame clones only, with some absent. That table is the source of V, J and clone size, and D and trimming were worked out from the DNA. The sample has around 140,000 clones; roughly 79% are singletons. The chain has TRBV28 and TRBJ1-6; D is unresolved. Sequenced: peripheral blood. This clonotype was obtained from a woman aged 55-70 years with acute or convalescent COVID-19. CDR3 nucleotide sequence: TGTGCCAGCAGTTTAGCAGATCGCAATTCACCCCTCCACTTT. Translated, it gives CASSLADRNSPLHF.